This T cell receptor beta chain was found in a study of blood T cell repertoires in COVID-19. Sequencing was performed with immunoSEQ multiplex PCR; in TCRdb, only in-frame clones are kept and a portion is missing. The repertoire holds 250,000 or so clones, with approximately 89% as singletons. CDR1 and CDR2 (germline): MDHEN, SYDVKM. Trimming removed 6 bases from V and 0 bases from J, with 18 bases in between. This CDR3 comprises 17 residues. Living in about two dozen US areas, the participants were between about 18 and 90 years of age. Participant reports of clinical history set cohort assignment. This clone has more than one count but fewer than ten.

The receptor was isolated from a woman aged 40 to 55 who had been exposed to COVID-19. The chain uses TRBV28 and TRBJ1-5; D is unresolved. Sequenced material: PBMCs or T cells enriched from blood (not recorded which). This CDR3 is CASSWRPGYISNQPQHF. As DNA, the CDR3 is TGTGCCAGCAGCTGGAGGCCAGGTTACATTAGCAATCAGCCCCAGCATTTT.